Each of the 3 T cell receptor beta chains below was sequenced from the same sample in a study of CD8 T cells in Susac syndrome (dated by TCRdb to the late 2010s). The library was produced with the immunoSEQ multiplex PCR assay. RNA was extracted using the RNeasy kit, and roughly 0.45 to 1 ug of the RNA was reverse transcribed with random hexamers. Clones were called with MiXCR by TCRdb after fastp trimmed the public reads at Q25, and only in-frame beta chains were retained. Rows are unified per CDR3 protein, each entry keeping the most common DNA and genes. This sample lists around 270,000 distinct CDR3 sequences; approximately 90% were detected once. The ten largest clones add up to around 0.18% of the sample. Input material: CD8+ T cells from PBMCs. The receptors here all came from a human donor with multiple sclerosis.

The chain joins TRBV4-2 to TRBJ1-5; D is uncertain. The CDR3 contains 13 residues. V was pared by 0 bases and J by 0 bases, with 0 bases between. From germline, CDR1 is LGHNA and CDR2 YNFKEQ. CDR3 nucleotide sequence: TGTGCCAGCAGCCAAGATAGCAATCAGCCCCAGCATTTT. This gives the protein CASSQDSNQPQHF.

The rearrangement joins TRBV20-1 to TRBJ2-7; perhaps TRBD2 as D (6 bases). CDR3 length equals 15 residues. CDR1 DFQATT and CDR2 SNEGSKA come from the germline V gene (reference sequence). The V gene lost 6 bases and the J gene lost 4 bases, with 22 bases spanning the gap. In DNA form, the CDR3 reads TGCAGTGCCAAAGTGATAGCGGAACCATTTTACGAGCAGTACTTC. Protein: CSAKVIAEPFYEQYF.

The count of this clonotype is one. V gene TRBV12-3 or TRBV12-4 combines with J gene TRBJ2-5; D is perhaps TRBD1 (6 bases). The CDR3 covers 15 residues. V lost 5 bases, J lost 2 bases, and 15 bases lay in between. CDR3 DNA sequence: TGTGCCAGCAGTCAACCGGGACACCTACAAGAGACCCAGTACTTC. It specifies CASSQPGHLQETQYF.